This entry features one TCR beta chain sequence. As processed by the authors: Reference gene primer amplification gave estimated nucleated cell counts. Produced via immunoSEQ multiplex PCR; TCRdb's table is partial and in-frame only. Clone size and V and J calls were adopted from that table, with D and trimming inferred from the DNA. Among about 370,000 clones listed, roughly 89% were seen once. The data were taken from a study of blood T cell repertoires in COVID-19. Whole-study context: From the United States, Italy and Spain came samples of acute and convalescent COVID-19. From T cells, B-cell-depleted T cells, or PBMCs came the material, which was cDNA or gDNA.

Germline values: CDR1 MRHNA, CDR2 SNTAGT. The V segment lost 0 bases and the J segment 9 bases; nucleotides outside the gene matches: 8. The CDR3 sequence is 15 residues long. The rearrangement uses TRBV6-4 and TRBJ2-1, with 7 bases lining up with TRBD1. This TCR was recovered from a man between 18 and 29 years old with active or convalescent COVID-19. The sequenced sample consisted of peripheral blood. The CDR3 nucleotides are TGTGCCAGCAGTGACTCCCAGACAGGGTATAGTGAGCAGTTCTTC. Translation gives CASSDSQTGYSEQFF.